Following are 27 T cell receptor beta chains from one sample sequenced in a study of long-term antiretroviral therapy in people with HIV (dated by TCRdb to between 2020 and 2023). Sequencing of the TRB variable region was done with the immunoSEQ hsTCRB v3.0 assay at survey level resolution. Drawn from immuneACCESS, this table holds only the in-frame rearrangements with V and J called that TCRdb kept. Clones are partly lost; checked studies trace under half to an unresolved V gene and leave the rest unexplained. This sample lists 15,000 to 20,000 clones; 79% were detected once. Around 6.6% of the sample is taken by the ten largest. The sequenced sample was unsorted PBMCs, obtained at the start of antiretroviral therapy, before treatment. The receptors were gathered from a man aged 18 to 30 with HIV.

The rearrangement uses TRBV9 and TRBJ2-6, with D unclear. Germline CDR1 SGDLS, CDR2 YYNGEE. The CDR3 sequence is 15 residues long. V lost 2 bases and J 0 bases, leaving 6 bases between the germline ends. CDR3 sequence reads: CASSVTRSGANVLTF. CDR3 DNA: TGTGCCAGCAGCGTGACCCGCTCTGGGGCCAACGTCCTGACTTTC. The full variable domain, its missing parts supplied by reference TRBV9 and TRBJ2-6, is DSGVTQTPKHLITATGQRVTLRCSPRSGDLSVYWYQQSLDQGLQFLIQYYNGEERAKGNILERFSAQQFPDLHSELNLSSLELGDSALYFCASSVTRSGANVLTFGAGSRLTVL.

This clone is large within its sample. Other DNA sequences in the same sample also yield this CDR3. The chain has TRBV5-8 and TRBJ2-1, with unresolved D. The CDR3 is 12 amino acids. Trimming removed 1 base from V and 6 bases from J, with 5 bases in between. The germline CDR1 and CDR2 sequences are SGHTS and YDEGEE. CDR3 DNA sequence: TGTGCCAGCAGCTTGCCAGGCAATGAGCAGTTCTTC. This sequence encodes CASSLPGNEQFF.

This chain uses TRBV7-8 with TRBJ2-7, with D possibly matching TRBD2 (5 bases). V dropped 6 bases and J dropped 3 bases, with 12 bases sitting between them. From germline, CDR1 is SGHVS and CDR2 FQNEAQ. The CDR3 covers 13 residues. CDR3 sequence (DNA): TGTGCCAGCAGTTGGGATAGCGTCTACGAGCAGTACTTC. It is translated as CASSWDSVYEQYF.

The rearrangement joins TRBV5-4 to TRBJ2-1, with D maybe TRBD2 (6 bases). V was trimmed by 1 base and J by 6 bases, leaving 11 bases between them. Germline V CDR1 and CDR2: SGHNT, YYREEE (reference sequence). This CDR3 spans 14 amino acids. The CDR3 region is CASSLFREVNEQFF. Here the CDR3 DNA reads TGTGCCAGCAGCTTGTTCAGGGAGGTCAATGAGCAGTTCTTC.

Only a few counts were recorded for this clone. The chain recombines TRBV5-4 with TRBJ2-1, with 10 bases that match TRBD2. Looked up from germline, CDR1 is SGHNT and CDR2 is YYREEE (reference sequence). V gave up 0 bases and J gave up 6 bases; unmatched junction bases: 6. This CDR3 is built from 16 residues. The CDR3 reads CASSLGLAGVGNEQFF. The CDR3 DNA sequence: TGTGCCAGCAGCTTGGGTCTAGCGGGAGTGGGCAATGAGCAGTTCTTC.

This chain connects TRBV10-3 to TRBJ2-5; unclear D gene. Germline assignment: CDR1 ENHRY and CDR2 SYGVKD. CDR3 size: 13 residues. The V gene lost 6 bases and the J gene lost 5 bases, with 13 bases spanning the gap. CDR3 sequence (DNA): TGTGCCATCAGGGACCAGGTCGGGGAGACCCAGTACTTC. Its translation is CAIRDQVGETQYF.

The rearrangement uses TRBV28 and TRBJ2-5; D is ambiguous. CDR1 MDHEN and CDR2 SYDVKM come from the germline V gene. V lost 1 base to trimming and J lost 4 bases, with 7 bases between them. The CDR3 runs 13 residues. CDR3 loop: CASSLFSIETQYF. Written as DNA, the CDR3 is TGTGCCAGCAGTTTATTTTCCATAGAGACCCAGTACTTC.

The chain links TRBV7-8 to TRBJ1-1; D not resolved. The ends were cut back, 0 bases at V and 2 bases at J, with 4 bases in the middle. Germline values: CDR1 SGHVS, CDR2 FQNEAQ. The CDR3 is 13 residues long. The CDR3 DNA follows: TGTGCCAGCAGCTTAGCGGGTAACACTGAAGCTTTCTTT. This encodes CASSLAGNTEAFF. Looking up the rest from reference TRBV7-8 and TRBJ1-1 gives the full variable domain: GAGVSQSPRYKVAKRGQDVALRCDPISGHVSLFWYQQALGQGPEFLTYFQNEAQLDKSGLPSDRFFAERPEGSVSTLKIQRTQQEDSAVYLCASSLAGNTEAFFGQGTRLTVV.

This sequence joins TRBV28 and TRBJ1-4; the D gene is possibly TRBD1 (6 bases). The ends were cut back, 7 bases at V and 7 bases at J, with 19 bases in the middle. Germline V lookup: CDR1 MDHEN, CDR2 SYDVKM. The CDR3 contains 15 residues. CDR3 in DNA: TGTGCCAGCACCCCCGGACAGCACAGCGGTGAAAAACTGTTTTTT. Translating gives CASTPGQHSGEKLFF.

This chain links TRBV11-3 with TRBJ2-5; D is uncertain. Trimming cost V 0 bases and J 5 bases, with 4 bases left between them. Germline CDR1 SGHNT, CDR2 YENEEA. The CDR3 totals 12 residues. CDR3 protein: CASSLDGETQYF. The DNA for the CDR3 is TGTGCCAGCAGCTTAGATGGGGAGACCCAGTACTTC.

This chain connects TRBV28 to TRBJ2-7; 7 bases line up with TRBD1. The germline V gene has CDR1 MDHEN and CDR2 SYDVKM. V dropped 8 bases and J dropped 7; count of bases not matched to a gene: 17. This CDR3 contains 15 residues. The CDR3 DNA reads TGTGCCAGCTTGACTTCGACAGGGCGTAGAAAAGAGCAGTACTTC. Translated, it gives CASLTSTGRRKEQYF.

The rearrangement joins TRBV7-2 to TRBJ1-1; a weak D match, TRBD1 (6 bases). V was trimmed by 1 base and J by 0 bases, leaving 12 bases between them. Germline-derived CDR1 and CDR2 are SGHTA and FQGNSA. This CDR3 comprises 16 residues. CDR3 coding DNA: TGTGCCAGCAGCTTAGTAGGGGAGGGGGTGAACACTGAAGCTTTCTTT. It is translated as CASSLVGEGVNTEAFF.

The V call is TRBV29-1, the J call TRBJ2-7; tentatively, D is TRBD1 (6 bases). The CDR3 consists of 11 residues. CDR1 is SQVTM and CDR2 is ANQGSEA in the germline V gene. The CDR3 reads CSAQGRYEQYF. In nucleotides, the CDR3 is TGCAGTGCACAGGGTCGCTACGAGCAGTACTTC.

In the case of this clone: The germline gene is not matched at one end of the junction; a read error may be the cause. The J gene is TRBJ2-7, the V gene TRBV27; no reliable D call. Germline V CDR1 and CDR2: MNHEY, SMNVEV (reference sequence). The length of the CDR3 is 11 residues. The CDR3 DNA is TGTGCCAGCAGTTTCCTCTACCAGCAGTACTTC. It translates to CASSFLYQQYF.

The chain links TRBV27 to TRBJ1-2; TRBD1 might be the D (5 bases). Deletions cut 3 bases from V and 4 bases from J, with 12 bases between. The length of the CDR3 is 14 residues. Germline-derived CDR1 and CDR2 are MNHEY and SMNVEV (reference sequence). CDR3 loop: CASSLGGQSYGYTF. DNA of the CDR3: TGTGCCAGCAGTTTGGGCGGACAAAGCTATGGCTACACCTTC.

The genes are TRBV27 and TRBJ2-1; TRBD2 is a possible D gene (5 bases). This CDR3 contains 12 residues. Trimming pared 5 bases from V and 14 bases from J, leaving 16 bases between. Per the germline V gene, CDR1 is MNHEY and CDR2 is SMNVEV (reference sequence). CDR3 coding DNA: TGTGCCAGCAGTCACGGACTCACGCCGGAGTTCTTC. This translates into CASSHGLTPEFF.

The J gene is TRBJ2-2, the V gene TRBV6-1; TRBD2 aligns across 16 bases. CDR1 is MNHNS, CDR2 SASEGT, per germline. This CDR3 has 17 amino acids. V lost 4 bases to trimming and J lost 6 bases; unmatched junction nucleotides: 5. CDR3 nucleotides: TGTGCCAGCAGTGGAATGGGACTAGCGGGAGGGCCCGGGGAGCTGTTTTTT. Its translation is CASSGMGLAGGPGELFF.

CDR3 bases: TGTGCCAGCAGCCCCCTCGAGGGATTTAGTAATGAGCAGTTCTTC. Encoded protein: CASSPLEGFSNEQFF. The rearrangement joins TRBV9 to TRBJ2-1; possible D gene TRBD2, 5 bases. In germline, CDR1 is SGDLS, CDR2 YYNGEE. V was pared by 4 bases and J by 7 bases, with 18 bases between. The CDR3 is made up of 15 amino acids.

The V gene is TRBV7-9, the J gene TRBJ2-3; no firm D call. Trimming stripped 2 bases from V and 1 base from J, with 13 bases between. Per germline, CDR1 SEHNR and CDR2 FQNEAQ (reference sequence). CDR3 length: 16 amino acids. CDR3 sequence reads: CASSLPDGLGTDTQYF. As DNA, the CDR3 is TGTGCCAGCAGCTTACCGGACGGGCTAGGCACAGATACGCAGTATTTT.

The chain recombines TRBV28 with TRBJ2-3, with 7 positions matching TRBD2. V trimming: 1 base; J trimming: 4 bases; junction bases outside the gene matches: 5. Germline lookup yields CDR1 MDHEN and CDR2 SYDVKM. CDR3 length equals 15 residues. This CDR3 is CASSLSGGSPDTQYF. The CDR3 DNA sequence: TGTGCCAGCAGTTTATCGGGCGGGAGCCCAGATACGCAGTATTTT.

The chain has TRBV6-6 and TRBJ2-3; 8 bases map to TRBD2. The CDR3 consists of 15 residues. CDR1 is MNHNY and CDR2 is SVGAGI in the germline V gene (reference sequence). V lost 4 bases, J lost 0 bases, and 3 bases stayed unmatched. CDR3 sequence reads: CASSSGGRSTDTQYF. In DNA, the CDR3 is TGTGCCAGCAGTTCAGGCGGGAGGAGCACAGATACGCAGTATTTT.

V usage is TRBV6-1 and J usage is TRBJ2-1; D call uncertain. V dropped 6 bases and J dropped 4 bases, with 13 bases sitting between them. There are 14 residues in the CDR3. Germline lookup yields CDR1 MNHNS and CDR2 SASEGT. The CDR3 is CASRPIGPYNEQFF. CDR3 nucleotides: TGTGCCAGCAGGCCTATCGGCCCATACAATGAGCAGTTCTTC.

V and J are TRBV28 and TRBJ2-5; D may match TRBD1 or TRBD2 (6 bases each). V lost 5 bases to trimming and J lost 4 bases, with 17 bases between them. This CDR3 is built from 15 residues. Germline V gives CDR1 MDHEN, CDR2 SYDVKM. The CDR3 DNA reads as TGTGCCAGCAGTCCGGCGGCAGGGGAGGTAGAGACCCAGTACTTC. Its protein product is CASSPAAGEVETQYF.

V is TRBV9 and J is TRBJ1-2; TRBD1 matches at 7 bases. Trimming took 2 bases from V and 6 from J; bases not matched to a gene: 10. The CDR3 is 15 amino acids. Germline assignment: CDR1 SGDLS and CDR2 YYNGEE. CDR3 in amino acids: CASSVTGRGRDGYTF. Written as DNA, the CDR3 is TGTGCCAGCAGCGTTACCGGGAGGGGGCGAGATGGCTACACCTTC.

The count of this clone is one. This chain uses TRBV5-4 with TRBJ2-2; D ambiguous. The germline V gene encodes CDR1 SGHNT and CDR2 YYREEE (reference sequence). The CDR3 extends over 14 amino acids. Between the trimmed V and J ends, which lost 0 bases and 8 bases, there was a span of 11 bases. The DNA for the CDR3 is TGTGCCAGCAGCTTGGGCAGATTCCAGGGGGAGCTGTTTTTT. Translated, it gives CASSLGRFQGELFF.

This chain's CDR3 is CASSFRQYYEQYF. The CDR3, as DNA: TGTGCCAGCAGTTTCCGACAGTACTACGAGCAGTACTTC. The chain employs TRBV28 and TRBJ2-7, with a tentative D call TRBD1 (5 bases). Germline V gene data show CDR1 as MDHEN and CDR2 as SYDVKM. V was clipped by 3 bases and J by 3 bases, with 9 bases between them. CDR3 size: 13 residues.

In DNA form, the CDR3 reads TGTGCCAGTAGTACCCCGGACAAGGCTAGCACAGATACGCAGTATTTT. Its protein product is CASSTPDKASTDTQYF. The genes are TRBV19 and TRBJ2-3, with D possibly TRBD1 on 5 matching bases. Trimming stripped 4 bases from V and 0 bases from J, with 14 bases between. CDR3 length equals 16 residues. Germline V gene lookup returns CDR1 LNHDA and CDR2 SQIVND (reference sequence).